This T cell receptor (beta chain) was profiled in a study of tumor-infiltrating lymphocytes in localized non-small cell lung cancer. Study details: Tumor tissue and non-adjacent uninvolved lung came from each patient.

Findings of the study overall: Different pieces of the same tissue were used for each assay. Recurrence-free survival showed no association with tumor T-cell fraction. T-cell fraction did not differ between immunotypes IM1 and IM2.

Trimming stripped 4 bases from V and 2 bases from J, with 22 bases between. Germline V CDR1 and CDR2: LNHDA, SQIVND (reference sequence). This CDR3 contains 18 residues. Remarks on this clone: Its target is not known.

Method: immunoSEQ multiplex PCR; TCRdb's copy keeps in-frame clones and lacks some. The data show around 17,000 clones, with around 85% seen just once and 5.5% to 7% held by the top ten. The rearrangement uses TRBV19 and TRBJ2-3, with D tentatively TRBD1 (6 bases). The sequenced sample was lung tumor tissue. This TCR was recovered from a human donor with non-small cell lung cancer. The CDR3 DNA sequence: TGTGCCAGTAGTACGGACAGAAGGGCTGGACTCATCACAGATACGCAGTATTTT. The encoded protein is CASSTDRRAGLITDTQYF.